Below, one T cell receptor (beta chain) is given with its context. Its antigen is not identified. This specimen belongs to a study of cytomegalovirus exposure and HLA in healthy donors. General study results and limits: Some V segments could not be told apart, so they were left out, TRBV6-2 and TRBV6-3 among them. In an earlier analysis, about 87% or about 30%: the productive usage of most TCR beta V segments. Information on immune exposure was restricted to one variable (CMV serostatus). Among CMV-associated TCR beta chains, most appeared HLA-restricted in a later analysis.

The V segment lost 6 bases and the J segment 7 bases; nucleotides outside the gene matches: 6. CDR1 LGHNT and CDR2 FRNRAP come from the germline V gene. CDR3 length: 15 amino acids. Primers included in the PCR were 60 Vbeta and 13 Jbeta primers. Assay: immunoSEQ multiplex PCR; the TCRdb copy retains only in-frame clones and omits some. The repertoire holds about 62,000 clones, over 75% seen once, with approximately 1.4% in the top ten. The rearrangement links TRBV12-5 to TRBJ1-6, with 10 bases lining up with TRBD1. The sample comprised PBMCs. The TCR sequence derives from a man aged 18 to 29 in good health and CMV-seronegative. CDR3 sequence (DNA): TGTGCTAGTGGGCCGACGGGACAGGGGAATTCACCCCTCCACTTT. Translation gives CASGPTGQGNSPLHF.